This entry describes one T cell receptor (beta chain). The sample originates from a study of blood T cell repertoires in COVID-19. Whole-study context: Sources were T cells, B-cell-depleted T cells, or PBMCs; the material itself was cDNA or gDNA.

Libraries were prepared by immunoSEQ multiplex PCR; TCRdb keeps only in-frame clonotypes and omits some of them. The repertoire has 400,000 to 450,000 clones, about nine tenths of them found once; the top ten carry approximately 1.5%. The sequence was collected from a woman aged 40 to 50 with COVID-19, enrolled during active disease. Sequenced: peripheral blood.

The CDR3 here is CASHGPYTEAFF. The CDR3 nucleotides are TGTGCCAGCCATGGGCCTTACACTGAAGCTTTCTTT. V gene TRBV25-1 combines with J gene TRBJ1-1; D remains ambiguous. CDR3 length: 12 amino acids. V shed 8 bases and J shed 3 bases, with 10 bases lying between them. Germline V gene data show CDR1 as MGHDK and CDR2 as SYGVNS.